This TCR beta chain was found in a study of graft-versus-host responses after intestinal transplantation. At the level of the study: Multivisceral, liver-intestinal, or isolated intestinal grafts went to recipients. Every recipient had anti-thymocyte globulin induction and 2 to 4 years of tacrolimus plus steroids. Findings and limits, study-wide: Some GvH clones were seen earlier in gut or blood, suggesting intestinal origin.

About this clone: What it binds is not known.

Sequenced by immunoSEQ multiplex PCR; TCRdb stores in-frame clones only, minus some. The data contain 14,000 to 15,000 clones, just under 95% of them singletons. From germline, CDR1 is SGHAT and CDR2 FQNNGV. V shed 6 bases and J shed 6 bases, with 24 bases lying between them. CDR3 size: 17 residues. The sample here was PBMCs, taken 9 days after transplant. The receptor was isolated from a human patient who received an intestinal transplant, so some T cells may come from the graft donor. The chain links TRBV11-2 to TRBJ2-1; D perhaps matches TRBD1 (6 bases). CDR3 sequence (DNA): TGTGCCAGCAGTTCAGGCAAGACAGGCACCCTTACCAATGAGCAGTTCTTC. Encoded protein: CASSSGKTGTLTNEQFF.